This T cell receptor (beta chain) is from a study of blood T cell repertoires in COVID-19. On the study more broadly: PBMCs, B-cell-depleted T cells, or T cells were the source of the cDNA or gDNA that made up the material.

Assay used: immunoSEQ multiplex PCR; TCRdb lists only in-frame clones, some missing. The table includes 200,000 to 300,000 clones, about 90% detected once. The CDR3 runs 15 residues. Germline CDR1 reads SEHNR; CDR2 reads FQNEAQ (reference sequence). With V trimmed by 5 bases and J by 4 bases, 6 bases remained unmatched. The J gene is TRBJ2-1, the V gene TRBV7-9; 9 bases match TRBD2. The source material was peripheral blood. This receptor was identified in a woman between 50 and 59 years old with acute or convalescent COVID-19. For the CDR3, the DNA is TGTGCCAGCAGCCACAGGACTAGCGAATACAATGAGCAGTTCTTC. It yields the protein CASSHRTSEYNEQFF.